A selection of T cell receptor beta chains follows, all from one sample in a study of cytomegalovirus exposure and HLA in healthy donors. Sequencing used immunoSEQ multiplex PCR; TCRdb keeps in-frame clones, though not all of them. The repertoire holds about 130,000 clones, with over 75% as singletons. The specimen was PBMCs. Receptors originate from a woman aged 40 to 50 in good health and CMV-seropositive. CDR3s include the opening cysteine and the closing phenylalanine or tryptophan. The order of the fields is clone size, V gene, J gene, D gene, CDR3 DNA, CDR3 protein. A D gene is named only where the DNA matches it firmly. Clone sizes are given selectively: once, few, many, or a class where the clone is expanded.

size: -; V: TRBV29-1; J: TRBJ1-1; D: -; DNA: TGCAGCGTTAGCGGGGCCGCTGAAGCTTTCTTT; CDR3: CSVSGAAEAFF
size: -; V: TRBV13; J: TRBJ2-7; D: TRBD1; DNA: TGTGCCAGCACTGGCCGGGACAGGGTCAACGAGCAGTACTTC; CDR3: CASTGRDRVNEQYF
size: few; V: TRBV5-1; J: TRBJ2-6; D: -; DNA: TGCGCCAGCTGGACGGGAGACGTGGGGGCCAACGTCCTGACTTTC; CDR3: CASWTGDVGANVLTF
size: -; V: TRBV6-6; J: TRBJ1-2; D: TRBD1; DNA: TGTGCCAGCAGTACAGGGGCGGGCGGCTACACCTTC; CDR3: CASSTGAGGYTF
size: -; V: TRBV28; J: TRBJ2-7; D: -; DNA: TGTGCCAGCAGTCTCCCCGGGAGCGCAAACTCCTACGAGCAGTACTTC; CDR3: CASSLPGSANSYEQYF
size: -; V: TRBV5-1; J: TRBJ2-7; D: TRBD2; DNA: TGCGCCAGCAGATGGGGACTAGCGGGGGAGCAGTACTTC; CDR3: CASRWGLAGEQYF
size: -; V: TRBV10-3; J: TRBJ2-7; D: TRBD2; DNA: TGTGCCATCAGTGAGTCTCCTGGGGGGCCGGGACTAGCGGGACTGTCCTACGAGCAGTACTTC; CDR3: CAISESPGGPGLAGLSYEQYF
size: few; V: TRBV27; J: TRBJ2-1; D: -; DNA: TGTGCCAGCAGTCCCGGACACTACAATGAGCAGTTCTTC; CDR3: CASSPGHYNEQFF
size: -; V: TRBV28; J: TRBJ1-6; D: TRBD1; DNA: TGTGCCAGCAGTTACAGGGGCTGGGGATCACCCCTCCACTTT; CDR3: CASSYRGWGSPLHF
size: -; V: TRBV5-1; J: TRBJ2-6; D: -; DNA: TGCGCCAGCAGTACCAGGGAATCTGGGGCCAACGTCCTGACTTTC; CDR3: CASSTRESGANVLTF
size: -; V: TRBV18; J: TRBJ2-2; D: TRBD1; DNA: TGTGCCAGCTCACCGGGGACAGTCGGCACCGGGGAGCTGTTTTTT; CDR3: CASSPGTVGTGELFF
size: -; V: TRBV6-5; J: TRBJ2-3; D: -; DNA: TGTGCCAGCACCCAATTCACAGATACGCAGTATTTT; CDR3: CASTQFTDTQYF
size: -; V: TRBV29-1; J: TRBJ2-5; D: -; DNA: TGCAGCGTTGATTTCCAGGGAAGTCAAGAGACCCAGTACTTC; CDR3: CSVDFQGSQETQYF
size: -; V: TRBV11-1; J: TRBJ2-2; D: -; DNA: TGTGCCAGCAGCTGGACAGAAGAGAACACCGGGGAGCTGTTTTTT; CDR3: CASSWTEENTGELFF
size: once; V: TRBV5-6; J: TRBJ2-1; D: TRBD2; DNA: TGTGCCAGCAGGGGAGGGAGCTCCTACAATGAGCAGTTCTTC; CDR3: CASRGGSSYNEQFF